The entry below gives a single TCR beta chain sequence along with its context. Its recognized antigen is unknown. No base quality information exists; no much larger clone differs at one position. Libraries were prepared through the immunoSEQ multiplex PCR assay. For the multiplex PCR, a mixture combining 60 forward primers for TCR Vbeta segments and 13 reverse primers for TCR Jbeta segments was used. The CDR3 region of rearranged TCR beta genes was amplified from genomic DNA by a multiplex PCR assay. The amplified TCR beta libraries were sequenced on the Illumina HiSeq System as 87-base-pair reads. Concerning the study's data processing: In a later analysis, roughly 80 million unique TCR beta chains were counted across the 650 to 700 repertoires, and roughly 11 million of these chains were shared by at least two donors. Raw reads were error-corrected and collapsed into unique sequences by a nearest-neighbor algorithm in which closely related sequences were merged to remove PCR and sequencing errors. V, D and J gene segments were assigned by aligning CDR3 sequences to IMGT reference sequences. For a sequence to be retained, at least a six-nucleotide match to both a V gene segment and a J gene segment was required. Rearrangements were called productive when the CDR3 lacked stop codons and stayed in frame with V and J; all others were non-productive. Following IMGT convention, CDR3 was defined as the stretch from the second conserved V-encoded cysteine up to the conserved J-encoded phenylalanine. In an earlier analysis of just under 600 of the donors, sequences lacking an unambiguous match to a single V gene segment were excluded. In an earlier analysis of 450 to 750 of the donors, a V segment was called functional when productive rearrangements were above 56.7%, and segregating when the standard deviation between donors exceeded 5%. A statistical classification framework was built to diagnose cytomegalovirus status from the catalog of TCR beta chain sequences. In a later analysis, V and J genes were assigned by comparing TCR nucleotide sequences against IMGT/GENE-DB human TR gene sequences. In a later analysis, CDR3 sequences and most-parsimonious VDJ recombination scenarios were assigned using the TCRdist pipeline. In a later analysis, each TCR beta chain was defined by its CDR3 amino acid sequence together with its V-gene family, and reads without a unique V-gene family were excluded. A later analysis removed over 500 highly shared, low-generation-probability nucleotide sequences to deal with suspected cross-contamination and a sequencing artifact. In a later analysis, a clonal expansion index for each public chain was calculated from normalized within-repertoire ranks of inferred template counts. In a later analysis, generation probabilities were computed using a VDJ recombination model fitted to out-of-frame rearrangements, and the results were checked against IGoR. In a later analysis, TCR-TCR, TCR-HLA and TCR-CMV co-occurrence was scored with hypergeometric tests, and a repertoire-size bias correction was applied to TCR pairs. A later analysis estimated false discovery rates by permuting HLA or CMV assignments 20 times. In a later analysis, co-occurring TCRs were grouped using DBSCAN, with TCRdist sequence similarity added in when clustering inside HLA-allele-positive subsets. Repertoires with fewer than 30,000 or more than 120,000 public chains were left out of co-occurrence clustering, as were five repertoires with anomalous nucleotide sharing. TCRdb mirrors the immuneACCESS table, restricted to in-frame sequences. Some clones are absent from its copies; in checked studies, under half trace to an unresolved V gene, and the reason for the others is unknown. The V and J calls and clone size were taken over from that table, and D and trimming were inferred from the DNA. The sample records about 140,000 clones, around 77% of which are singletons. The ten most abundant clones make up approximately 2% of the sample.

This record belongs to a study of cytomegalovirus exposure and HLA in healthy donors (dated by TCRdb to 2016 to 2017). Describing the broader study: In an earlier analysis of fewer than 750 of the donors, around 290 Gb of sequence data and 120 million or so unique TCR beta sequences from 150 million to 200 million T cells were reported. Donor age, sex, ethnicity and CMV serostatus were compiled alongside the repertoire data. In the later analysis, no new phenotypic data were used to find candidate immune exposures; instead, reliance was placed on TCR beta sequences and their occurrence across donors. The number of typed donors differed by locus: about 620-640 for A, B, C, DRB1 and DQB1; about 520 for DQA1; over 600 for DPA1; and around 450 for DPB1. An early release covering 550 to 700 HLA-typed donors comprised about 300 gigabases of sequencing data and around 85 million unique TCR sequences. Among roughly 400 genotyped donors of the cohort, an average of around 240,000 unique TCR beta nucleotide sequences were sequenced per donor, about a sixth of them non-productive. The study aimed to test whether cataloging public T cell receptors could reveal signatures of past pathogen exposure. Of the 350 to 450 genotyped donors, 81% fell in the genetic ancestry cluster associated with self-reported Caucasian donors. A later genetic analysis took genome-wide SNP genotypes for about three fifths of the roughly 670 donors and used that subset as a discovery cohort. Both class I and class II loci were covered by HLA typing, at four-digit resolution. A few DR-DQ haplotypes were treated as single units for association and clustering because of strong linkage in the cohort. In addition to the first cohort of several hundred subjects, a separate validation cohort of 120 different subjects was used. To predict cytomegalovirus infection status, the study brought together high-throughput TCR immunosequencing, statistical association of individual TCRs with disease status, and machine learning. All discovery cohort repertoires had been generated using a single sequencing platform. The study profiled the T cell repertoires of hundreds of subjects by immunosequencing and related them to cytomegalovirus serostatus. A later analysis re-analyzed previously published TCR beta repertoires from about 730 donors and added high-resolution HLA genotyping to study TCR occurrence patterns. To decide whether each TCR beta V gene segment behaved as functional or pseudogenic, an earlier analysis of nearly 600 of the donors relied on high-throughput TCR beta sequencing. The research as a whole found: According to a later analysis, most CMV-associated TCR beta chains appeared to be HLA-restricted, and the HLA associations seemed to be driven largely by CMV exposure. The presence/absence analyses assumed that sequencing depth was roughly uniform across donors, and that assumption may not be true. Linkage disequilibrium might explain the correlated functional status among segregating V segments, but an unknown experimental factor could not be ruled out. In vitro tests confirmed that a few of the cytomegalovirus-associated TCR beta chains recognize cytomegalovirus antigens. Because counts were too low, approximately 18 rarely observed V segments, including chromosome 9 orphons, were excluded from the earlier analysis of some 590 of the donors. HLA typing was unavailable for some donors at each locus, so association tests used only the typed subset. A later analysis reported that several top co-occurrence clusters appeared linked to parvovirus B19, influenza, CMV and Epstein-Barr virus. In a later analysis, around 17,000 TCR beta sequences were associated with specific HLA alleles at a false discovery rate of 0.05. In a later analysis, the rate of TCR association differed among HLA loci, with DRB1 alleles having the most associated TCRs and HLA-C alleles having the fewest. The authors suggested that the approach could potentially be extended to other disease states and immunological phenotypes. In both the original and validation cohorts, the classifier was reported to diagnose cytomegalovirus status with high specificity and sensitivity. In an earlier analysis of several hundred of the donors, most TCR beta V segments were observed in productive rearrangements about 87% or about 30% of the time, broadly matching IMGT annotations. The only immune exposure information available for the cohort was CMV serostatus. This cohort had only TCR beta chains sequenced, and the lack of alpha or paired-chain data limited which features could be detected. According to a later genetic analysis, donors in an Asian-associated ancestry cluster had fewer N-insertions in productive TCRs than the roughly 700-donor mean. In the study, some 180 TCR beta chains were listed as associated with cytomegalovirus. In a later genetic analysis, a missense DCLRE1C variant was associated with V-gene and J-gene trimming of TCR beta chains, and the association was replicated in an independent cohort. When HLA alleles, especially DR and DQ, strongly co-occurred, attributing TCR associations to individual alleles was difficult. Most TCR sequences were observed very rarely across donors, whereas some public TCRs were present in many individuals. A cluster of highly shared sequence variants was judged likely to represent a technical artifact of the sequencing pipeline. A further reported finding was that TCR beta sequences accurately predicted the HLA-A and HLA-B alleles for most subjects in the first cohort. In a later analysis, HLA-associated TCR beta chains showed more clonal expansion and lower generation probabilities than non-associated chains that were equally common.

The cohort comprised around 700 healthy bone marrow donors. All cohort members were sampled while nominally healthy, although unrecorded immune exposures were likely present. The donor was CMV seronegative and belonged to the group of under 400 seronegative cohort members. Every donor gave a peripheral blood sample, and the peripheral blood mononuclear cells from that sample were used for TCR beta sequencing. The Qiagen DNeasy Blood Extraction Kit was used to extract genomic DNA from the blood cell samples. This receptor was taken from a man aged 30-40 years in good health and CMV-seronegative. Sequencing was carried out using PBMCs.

The CDR3 here reads CASSRIQGEETQYF. The bases read TGCGCCAGCAGCCGGATACAGGGCGAAGAGACCCAGTACTTC. The chain links TRBV4-1 with TRBJ2-5, and possibly TRBD1, on 6 matching bases. A distance of 12 bases separates the germline ends of V and J, which lose 4 bases and 3 bases respectively. Inclusive of the bounding cysteine and phenylalanine, the CDR3 is 14 residues long. Solely the CDR3 DNA is kept, with 42 bases framed from the first base. The germline V gene encodes CDR1 MGHRA and CDR2 YSYEKL.